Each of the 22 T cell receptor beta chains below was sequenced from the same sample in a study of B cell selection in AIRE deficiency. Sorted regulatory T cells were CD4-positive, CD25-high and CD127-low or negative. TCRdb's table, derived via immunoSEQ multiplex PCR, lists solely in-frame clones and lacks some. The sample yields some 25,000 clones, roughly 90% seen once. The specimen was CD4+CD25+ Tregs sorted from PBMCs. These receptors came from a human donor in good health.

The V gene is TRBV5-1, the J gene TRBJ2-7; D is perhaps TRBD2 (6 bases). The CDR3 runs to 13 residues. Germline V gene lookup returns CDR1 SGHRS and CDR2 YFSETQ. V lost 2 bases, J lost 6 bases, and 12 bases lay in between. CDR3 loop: CASSFGTGLEQYF. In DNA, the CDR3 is TGCGCCAGCAGCTTCGGGACTGGACTCGAGCAGTACTTC.

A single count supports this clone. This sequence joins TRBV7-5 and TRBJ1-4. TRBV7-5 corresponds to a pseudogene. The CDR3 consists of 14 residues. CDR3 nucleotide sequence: TGTGCCAGAAGCTTGAGAGGCGTTAATGAAAAACTGTTTTTT. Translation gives CARSLRGVNEKLFF.

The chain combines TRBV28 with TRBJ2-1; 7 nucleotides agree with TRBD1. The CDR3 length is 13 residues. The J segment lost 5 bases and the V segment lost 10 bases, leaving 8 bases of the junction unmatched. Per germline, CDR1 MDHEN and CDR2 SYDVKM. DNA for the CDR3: TGTGCCACTCTGACAGGGACCAACAATGAGCAGTTCTTC. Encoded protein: CATLTGTNNEQFF.

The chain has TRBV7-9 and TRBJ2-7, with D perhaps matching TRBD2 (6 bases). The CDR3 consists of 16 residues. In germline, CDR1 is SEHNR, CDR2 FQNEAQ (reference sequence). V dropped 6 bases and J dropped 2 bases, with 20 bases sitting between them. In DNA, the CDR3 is TGTGCCAGCAGAAAGGAGGGTGATGGACACCCCTACGAGCAGTACTTC. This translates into CASRKEGDGHPYEQYF. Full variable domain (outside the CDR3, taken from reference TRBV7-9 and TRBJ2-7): DTGVSQNPRHKITKRGQNVTFRCDPISEHNRLYWYRQTLGQGPEFLTYFQNEAQLEKSRLLSDRFSAERPKGSFSTLEIQRTEQGDSAMYLCASRKEGDGHPYEQYFGPGTRLTVT.

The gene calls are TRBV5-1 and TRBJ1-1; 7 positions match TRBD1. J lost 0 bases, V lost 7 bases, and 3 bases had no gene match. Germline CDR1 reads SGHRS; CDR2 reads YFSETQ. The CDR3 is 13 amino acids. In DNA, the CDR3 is TGCGCCAGCCGACAGGGCTTGAACACTGAAGCTTTCTTT. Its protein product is CASRQGLNTEAFF.

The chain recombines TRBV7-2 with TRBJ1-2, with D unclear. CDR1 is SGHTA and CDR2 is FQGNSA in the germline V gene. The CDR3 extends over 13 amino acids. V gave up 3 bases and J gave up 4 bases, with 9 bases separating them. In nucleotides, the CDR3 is TGTGCCAGCAGCTTTACACTGAGCTATGGCTACACCTTC. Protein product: CASSFTLSYGYTF.

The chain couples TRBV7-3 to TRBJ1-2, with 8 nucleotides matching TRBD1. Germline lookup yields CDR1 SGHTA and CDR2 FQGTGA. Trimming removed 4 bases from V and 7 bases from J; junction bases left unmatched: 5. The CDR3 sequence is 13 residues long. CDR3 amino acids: CASSSDRASGYTF. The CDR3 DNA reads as TGTGCCAGCAGCTCGGACAGGGCTAGTGGCTACACCTTC. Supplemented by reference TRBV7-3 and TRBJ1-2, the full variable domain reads GAGVSQTPSNKVTEKGKYVELRCDPISGHTALYWYRQSLGQGPEFLIYFQGTGAADDSGLPNDRFFAVRPEGSVSTLKIQRTERGDSAVYLCASSSDRASGYTFGSGTRLTVV.

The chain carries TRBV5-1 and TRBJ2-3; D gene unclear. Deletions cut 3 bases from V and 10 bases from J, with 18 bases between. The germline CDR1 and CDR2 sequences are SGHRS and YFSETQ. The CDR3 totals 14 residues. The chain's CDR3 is CASSSLPSLDAQYF. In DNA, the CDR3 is TGCGCCAGCAGCTCTTTACCCTCACTTGATGCGCAGTATTTT.

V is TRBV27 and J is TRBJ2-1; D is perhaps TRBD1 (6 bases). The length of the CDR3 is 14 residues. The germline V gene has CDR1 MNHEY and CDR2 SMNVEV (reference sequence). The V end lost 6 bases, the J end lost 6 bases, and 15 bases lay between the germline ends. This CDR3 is CASSSGVLINEQFF. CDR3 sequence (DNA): TGTGCCAGCAGCTCAGGGGTTTTGATCAATGAGCAGTTCTTC.

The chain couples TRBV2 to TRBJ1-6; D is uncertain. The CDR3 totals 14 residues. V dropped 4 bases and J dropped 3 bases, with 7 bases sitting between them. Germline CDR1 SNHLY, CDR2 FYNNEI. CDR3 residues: CASSGLNYNSPLHF. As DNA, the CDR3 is TGTGCCAGCAGTGGACTGAACTATAATTCACCCCTCCACTTT.

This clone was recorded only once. In DNA, the CDR3 is TGCGCCAGCAGCTACTCGTGGGTGCGAGGGACAGATACGCAGTATTTT. It yields the protein CASSYSWVRGTDTQYF. The chain combines TRBV4-3 with TRBJ2-3; the D gene is possibly TRBD2 (5 bases). The CDR3 covers 16 residues. CDR1 LGHNA and CDR2 YSLEER come from the germline V gene. The V end was cut by 5 bases, the J end by 3 bases, with 18 bases between.

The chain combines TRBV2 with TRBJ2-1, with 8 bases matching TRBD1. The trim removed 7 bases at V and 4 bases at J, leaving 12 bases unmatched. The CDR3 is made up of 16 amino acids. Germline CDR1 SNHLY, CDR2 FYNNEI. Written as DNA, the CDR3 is TGTGCCAGCAAGCGCGTTCAGGGGGCGCAGTACAATGAGCAGTTCTTC. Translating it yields CASKRVQGAQYNEQFF. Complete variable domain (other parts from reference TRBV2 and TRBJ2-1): EPEVTQTPSHQVTQMGQEVILRCVPISNHLYFYWYRQILGQKVEFLVSFYNNEISEKSEIFDDQFSVERPDGSNFTLKIRSTKLEDSAMYFCASKRVQGAQYNEQFFGPGTRLTVL.

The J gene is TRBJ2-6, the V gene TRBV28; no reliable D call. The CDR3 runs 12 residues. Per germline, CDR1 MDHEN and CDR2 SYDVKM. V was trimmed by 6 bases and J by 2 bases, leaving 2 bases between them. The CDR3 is CASRAGANVLTF. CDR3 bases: TGTGCCAGCAGGGCTGGGGCCAACGTCCTGACTTTC.

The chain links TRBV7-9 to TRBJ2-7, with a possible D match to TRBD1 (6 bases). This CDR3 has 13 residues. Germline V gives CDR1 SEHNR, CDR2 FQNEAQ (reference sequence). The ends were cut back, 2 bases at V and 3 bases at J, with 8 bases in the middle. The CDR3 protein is CASSLWDNYEQYF. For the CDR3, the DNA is TGTGCCAGCAGCTTATGGGACAACTACGAGCAGTACTTC.

Written as DNA, the CDR3 is TGTGCCAGCAGCTTAGGGACTAGCGGGGGCAATGAGCAGTTCTTC. Protein product: CASSLGTSGGNEQFF. The chain carries TRBV7-6 and TRBJ2-1; 13 bases are a match to TRBD2. The CDR3 sequence is 15 residues long. The germline V gene encodes CDR1 SGHVS and CDR2 FNYEAQ. Losses at the gene ends were 1 base for V and 6 bases for J; bases not matched to a gene: 0. Variable domain in full (rest from reference TRBV7-6 and TRBJ2-1): GAGVSQSPRYKVTKRGQDVALRCDPISGHVSLYWYRQALGQGPEFLTYFNYEAQQDKSGLPNDRFSAERPEGSISTLTIQRTEQRDSAMYRCASSLGTSGGNEQFFGPGTRLTVL.

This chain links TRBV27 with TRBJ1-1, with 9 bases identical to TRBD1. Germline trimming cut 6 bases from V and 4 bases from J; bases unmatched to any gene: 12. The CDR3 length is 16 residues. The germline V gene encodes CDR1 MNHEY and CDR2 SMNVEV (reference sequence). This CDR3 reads CASRGGQGRSFTEAFF. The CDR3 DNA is TGTGCCAGCAGAGGGGGACAGGGAAGAAGTTTCACTGAAGCTTTCTTT.

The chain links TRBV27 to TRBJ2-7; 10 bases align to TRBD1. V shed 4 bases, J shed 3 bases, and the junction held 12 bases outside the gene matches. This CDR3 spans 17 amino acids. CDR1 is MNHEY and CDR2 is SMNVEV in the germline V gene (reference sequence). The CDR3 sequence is CASSSSLPWTGGYEQYF. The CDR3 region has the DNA TGTGCCAGCAGTTCCTCCCTCCCCTGGACAGGGGGCTACGAGCAGTACTTC.

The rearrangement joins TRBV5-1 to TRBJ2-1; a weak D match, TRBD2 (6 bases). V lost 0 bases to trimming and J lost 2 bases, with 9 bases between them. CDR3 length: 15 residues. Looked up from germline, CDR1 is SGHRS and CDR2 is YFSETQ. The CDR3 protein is CASSLAGDPYNEQFF. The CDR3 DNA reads TGCGCCAGCAGCTTGGCGGGGGACCCCTACAATGAGCAGTTCTTC. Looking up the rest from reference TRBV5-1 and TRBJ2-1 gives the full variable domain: KAGVTQTPRYLIKTRGQQVTLSCSPISGHRSVSWYQQTPGQGLQFLFEYFSETQRNKGNFPGRFSGRQFSNSRSEMNVSTLELGDSALYLCASSLAGDPYNEQFFGPGTRLTVL.

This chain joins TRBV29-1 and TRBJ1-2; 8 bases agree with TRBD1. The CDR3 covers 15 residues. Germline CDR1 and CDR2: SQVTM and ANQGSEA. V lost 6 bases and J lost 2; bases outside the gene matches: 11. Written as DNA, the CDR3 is TGCAGCGTCTTCCCTCCCGACAGGGGAAACTATGGCTACACCTTC. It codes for CSVFPPDRGNYGYTF.

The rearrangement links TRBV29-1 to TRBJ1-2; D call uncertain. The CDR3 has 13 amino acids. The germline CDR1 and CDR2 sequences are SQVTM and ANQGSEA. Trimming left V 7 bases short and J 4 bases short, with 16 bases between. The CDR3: CSAATPVFYGYTF. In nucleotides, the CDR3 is TGCAGCGCAGCAACCCCAGTCTTCTATGGCTACACCTTC.

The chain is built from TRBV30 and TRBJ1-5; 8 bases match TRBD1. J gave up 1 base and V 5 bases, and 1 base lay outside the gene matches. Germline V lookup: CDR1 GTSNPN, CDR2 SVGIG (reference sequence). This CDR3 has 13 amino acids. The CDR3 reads CAWGQGSNQPQHF. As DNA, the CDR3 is TGTGCCTGGGGACAGGGAAGCAATCAGCCCCAGCATTTT.

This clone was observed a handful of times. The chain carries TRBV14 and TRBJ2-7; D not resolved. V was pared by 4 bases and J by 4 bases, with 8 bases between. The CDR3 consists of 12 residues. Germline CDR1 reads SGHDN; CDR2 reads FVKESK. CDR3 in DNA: TGTGCCAGCAGCCTTACTCAATACGAGCAGTACTTC. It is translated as CASSLTQYEQYF.